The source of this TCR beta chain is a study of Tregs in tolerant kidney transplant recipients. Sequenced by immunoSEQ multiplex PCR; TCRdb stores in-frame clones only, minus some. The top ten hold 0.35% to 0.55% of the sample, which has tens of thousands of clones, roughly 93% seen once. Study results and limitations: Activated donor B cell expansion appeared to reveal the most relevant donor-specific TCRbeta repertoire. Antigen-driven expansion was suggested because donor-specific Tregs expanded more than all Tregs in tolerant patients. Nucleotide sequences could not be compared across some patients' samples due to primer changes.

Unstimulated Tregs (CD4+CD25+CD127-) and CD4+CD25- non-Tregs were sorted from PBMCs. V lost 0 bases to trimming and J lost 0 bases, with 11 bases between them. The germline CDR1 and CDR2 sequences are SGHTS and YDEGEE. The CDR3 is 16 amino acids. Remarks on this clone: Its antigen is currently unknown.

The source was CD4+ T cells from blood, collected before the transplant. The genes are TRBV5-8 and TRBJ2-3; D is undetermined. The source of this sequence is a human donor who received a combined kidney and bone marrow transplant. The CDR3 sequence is CASSLAGRSSTDTQYF. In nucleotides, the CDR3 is TGTGCCAGCAGCTTGGCAGGCAGGTCCAGCACAGATACGCAGTATTTT.